Shown below are 3 T cell receptor beta chains from a single sample sequenced in a study of T cell responses to AZD1222 COVID-19 vaccine (dated by TCRdb to the early 2020s). The sample's time point label, decoded: baseline before first vaccination. The library came from the immunoSEQ multiplex PCR assay. Imported from immuneACCESS, the table was reduced by TCRdb to in-frame sequences with V and J called. These copies leave out some clones; in studies compared against another copy, an unresolved V gene accounts for under half, and the cause of the remainder is not known. This sample has around 88,000 clones in its table, and roughly 87% of those were observed once. About 5.8% of the sample rests with the top ten. The material was peripheral blood, obtained on day 0 of AZD1222 vaccination. The source is an adult in good health.

This clone occurred a few times. The chain joins TRBV4-2 to TRBJ2-6, with TRBD2 matching 12 bases. Per germline, CDR1 LGHNA and CDR2 YNFKEQ. V lost 2 bases, J lost 4 bases, and 3 bases stayed unmatched. This CDR3 is built from 17 residues. CDR3 protein: CASSQTSGRYGANVLTF. For the CDR3, the DNA is TGTGCCAGCAGCCAAACTAGCGGGAGGTACGGGGCCAACGTCCTGACTTTC.

The chain combines TRBV12-3 or TRBV12-4 with TRBJ2-4; D tentatively fits TRBD1 or TRBD2 (5 bases each). Trimming took off 5 bases at V and 6 bases at J, with 11 bases between the two ends. The CDR3 length is 13 residues. The CDR3 nucleotides are TGTGCCAGCAGTCCCGGGACCCTAAACATTCAGTACTTC. Protein sequence: CASSPGTLNIQYF.

The V gene is TRBV4-2, the J gene TRBJ1-5; D gene uncertain. V was trimmed by 0 bases and J by 1 base, leaving 7 bases between them. This CDR3 has 15 residues. CDR1 and CDR2 (germline): LGHNA, YNFKEQ. CDR3 sequence (DNA): TGTGCCAGCAGCCAAGAAAGGGAGAGCAATCAGCCCCAGCATTTT. The encoded protein is CASSQERESNQPQHF.